Listed below are T cell receptor beta chains from one sample, sequenced in a study of T cell clonotyping in hematopoietic cell transplantation. The method was immunoSEQ multiplex PCR; TCRdb's version includes in-frame clones alone and lacks a portion of them. The sample has about 41,000 clones, 75% to 90% seen once. Material: peripheral blood mononuclear cells, obtained before stem cell transplant. Receptor source: a man aged 55-75 years with acute myeloid leukemia. Some clones in this sample may be carry-over from other donors' samples. Both conserved end residues are part of each CDR3. A D gene is named only where the DNA matches it firmly. Size tells how often a clone was seen (once, few, many) or the class of an expanded clone, and some rows leave it out.

DNA,CDR3,J,D,V,length,size
TGTGCCAGCAGTTTGAGCAGTACTACCTCTGGAAACACCATATATTTT,CASSLSSTTSGNTIYF,TRBJ1-3,.,TRBV28,16,.
TGTGCCAGCAGCTTAGGGACAGGGGGCAATCAGCCCCAGCATTTT,CASSLGTGGNQPQHF,TRBJ1-5,TRBD1,TRBV13,15,.
TGTGCCAGCTCACCACCGGCCGGGACAGGGGATTCACCCCTCCACTTT,CASSPPAGTGDSPLHF,TRBJ1-6,TRBD1,TRBV18,16,few
TGTGCCAGCAGGTTAGGGGGTTTCAATCAGCCCCAGCATTTT,CASRLGGFNQPQHF,TRBJ1-5,.,TRBV7-2,14,.
TGTGCCAGCAGTGCTAATCCGACAGTGACCTACGAGCAGTACTTC,CASSANPTVTYEQYF,TRBJ2-7,.,TRBV6-5,15,few
TGCGCCAGCAGCTGGCAGGGTCAAGAGACCCAGTACTTC,CASSWQGQETQYF,TRBJ2-5,.,TRBV5-1,13,.
TGTGCCAGCAGCGATGGGGCCGCGGGGGTCAGGGATACGCAGTATTTT,CASSDGAAGVRDTQYF,TRBJ2-3,TRBD2,TRBV9,16,.
TGTGCCAGCAGCCAAGGCTCCACAAATGAGCAGTTCTTC,CASSQGSTNEQFF,TRBJ2-1,.,TRBV4-2,13,.
TGTGCCAGCAGTGCAGGGGGCGTCAGGAACTACGAGCAGTACTTC,CASSAGGVRNYEQYF,TRBJ2-7,TRBD1,TRBV2,15,.
TGTGCCAGCAGCTTAGGGGGACACCCACAGTATTTT,CASSLGGHPQYF,TRBJ2-3,.,TRBV11-1,12,.
TGTGCCAGTAGGGACAGGGATACAGATACGCAGTATTTT,CASRDRDTDTQYF,TRBJ2-3,TRBD1,TRBV19,13,.
TGTGCCAGCAGCCATAATACGGGACAGAGCTATGGCTACACCTTC,CASSHNTGQSYGYTF,TRBJ1-2,TRBD1,TRBV5-5,15,.
TGTGCCAGCAGTGCGTACAGGGGGGTGGGTGAAAAACTGTTTTTT,CASSAYRGVGEKLFF,TRBJ1-4,TRBD1,TRBV2,15,.
TGTGCCAGGACTGTGACAGGGGGGTATGGCTACACCTTC,CARTVTGGYGYTF,TRBJ1-2,TRBD1,TRBV2,13,.
TGTGCCAGCAGCCGGGCTACCTACGAGCAGTACTTC,CASSRATYEQYF,TRBJ2-7,.,TRBV11-3,12,.
TGCGCCAGCAGCCAAGACGGGGGCGCAGGGGGCGCAGATACGCAGTATTTT,CASSQDGGAGGADTQYF,TRBJ2-3,TRBD1,TRBV4-3,17,.
TGTGCCACCCAGGGAGAGACTTTACCCTACGAGCAGTACTTC,CATQGETLPYEQYF,TRBJ2-7,.,TRBV19,14,.
TGTGCCAGCTCGGTTCCAGGGGTCTACGATGGCTACACCTTC,CASSVPGVYDGYTF,TRBJ1-2,.,TRBV18,14,.
TGTGCCAGCAGCTTGGGACTAGCCTCCTACAATGAGCAGTTCTTC,CASSLGLASYNEQFF,TRBJ2-1,TRBD2,TRBV27,15,.
TGTGCCAGCAGCTTATTGACAACCCCGGGGTCACCCCTCCACTTT,CASSLLTTPGSPLHF,TRBJ1-6,.,TRBV7-2,15,.
TGTGCCAGTAGTATTGGAGACAGGGATAATCAGCCCCAGCATTTT,CASSIGDRDNQPQHF,TRBJ1-5,TRBD1,TRBV19,15,.
TGTGCCAGCAGCCAACGGGACAGGGGGCTAGATACGCAGTATTTT,CASSQRDRGLDTQYF,TRBJ2-3,TRBD1,TRBV7-3,15,.
TGTGCCAGTACTTCCCTCAGGGGTTCAACTGGAAACACCATATATTTT,CASTSLRGSTGNTIYF,TRBJ1-3,.,TRBV19,16,.
TGCGCCAGCAGCCAAGATCGGGGGTACCTTAATGAAAAACTGTTTTTT,CASSQDRGYLNEKLFF,TRBJ1-4,.,TRBV4-3,16,.
TGTGCCAGCAGTTTATACGGGGGGCGCGGGGCCAACGTCCTGACTTTC,CASSLYGGRGANVLTF,TRBJ2-6,.,TRBV27,16,.